This TCR beta chain came from a study of human T cells and chemical hapten exposure. The sample's time point: patch test 2, 6 weeks after DPC sensitization. Treatment: therapeutic diphenylcyclopropenone sensitization with weekly scalp DPC. Suited to DPC and affected by alopecia, the donors ranged from 18 to 70 years old. TCRdb recomputed calls from the RACE reads with MiXCR, one row per CDR3 protein. The profile covers some 44,000 distinct CDR3 sequences, with about 8.9% appearing a single time and about 15% taken by the ten largest. V shed 6 bases and J shed 0 bases, with 8 bases lying between them. The CDR3 contains 13 residues. CDR1 is MNHEY and CDR2 is SVGEGT in the germline V gene. This clonotype was detected many times.

This receptor was identified in a woman between 40 and 50 years old with alopecia areata. Some clones in this sample may be carry-over from other donors' samples. V gene TRBV6-2 or TRBV6-3 combines with J gene TRBJ1-1; D unclear. Sequencing was performed on whole blood, taken in connection with sensitization to the hapten diphenylcyclopropenone (DPC). The chain's CDR3 is CASRIGLNTEAFF. The CDR3 DNA sequence: TGTGCCAGCAGGATAGGATTGAACACTGAAGCTTTCTTT.